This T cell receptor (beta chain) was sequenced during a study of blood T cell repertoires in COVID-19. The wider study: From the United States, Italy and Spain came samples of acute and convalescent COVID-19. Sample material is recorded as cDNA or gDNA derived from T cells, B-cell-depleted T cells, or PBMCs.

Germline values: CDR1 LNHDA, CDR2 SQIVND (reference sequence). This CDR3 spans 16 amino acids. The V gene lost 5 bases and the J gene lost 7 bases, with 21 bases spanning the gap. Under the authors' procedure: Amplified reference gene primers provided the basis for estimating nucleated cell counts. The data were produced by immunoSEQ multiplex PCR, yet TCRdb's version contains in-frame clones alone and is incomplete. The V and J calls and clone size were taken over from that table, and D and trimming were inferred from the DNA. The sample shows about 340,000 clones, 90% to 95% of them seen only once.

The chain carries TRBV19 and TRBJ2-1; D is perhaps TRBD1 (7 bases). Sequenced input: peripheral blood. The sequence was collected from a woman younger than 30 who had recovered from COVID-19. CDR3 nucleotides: TGTGCCAGTAGTCCCAACCCGGGCCCAGGGGGGAATGAGCAGTTCTTC. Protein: CASSPNPGPGGNEQFF.